The entry that follows covers one TCR beta chain sequence. Seattle patients were enrolled while actively infected and followed longitudinally. The V gene lost 10 bases and the J gene lost 2 bases, with 12 bases spanning the gap. CDR1 is ENHRY, CDR2 SYGVKD, per germline. The CDR3 is made up of 14 amino acids. As originally analysed: Amplification of reference gene primers provided the estimated nucleated cell counts. Sequencing used immunoSEQ multiplex PCR; TCRdb keeps in-frame clones, though not all of them. The V and J calls and clone size come from that table; D and trimming were worked out from the DNA. The data contain over 150,000 clones, approximately 80% of them singletons. The sample is drawn from a study of blood T cell repertoires in COVID-19. About the research overall: PBMCs, B-cell-depleted T cells, or T cells were the source of the cDNA or gDNA that made up the material.

The rearrangement uses TRBV10-3 and TRBJ1-6; a weak D match, TRBD1 (6 bases). Sequenced material: peripheral blood. The clonotype originates from a woman aged 55-69 years with COVID-19, enrolled during active disease. CDR3 amino acids: CATYQGTYNSPLHF. The CDR3 DNA reads TGTGCCACGTACCAGGGGACCTATAATTCACCCCTCCACTTT.